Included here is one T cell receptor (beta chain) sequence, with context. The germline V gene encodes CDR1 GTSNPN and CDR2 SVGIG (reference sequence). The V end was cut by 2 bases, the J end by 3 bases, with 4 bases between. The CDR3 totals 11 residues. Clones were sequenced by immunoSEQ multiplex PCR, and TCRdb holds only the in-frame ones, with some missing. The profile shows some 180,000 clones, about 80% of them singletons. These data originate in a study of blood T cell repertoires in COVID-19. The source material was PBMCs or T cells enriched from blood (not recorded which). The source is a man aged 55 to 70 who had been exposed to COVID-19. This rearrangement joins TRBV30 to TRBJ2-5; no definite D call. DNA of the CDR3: TGTGCCTGGAGTATCAAAGAGACCCAGTACTTC. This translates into CAWSIKETQYF.